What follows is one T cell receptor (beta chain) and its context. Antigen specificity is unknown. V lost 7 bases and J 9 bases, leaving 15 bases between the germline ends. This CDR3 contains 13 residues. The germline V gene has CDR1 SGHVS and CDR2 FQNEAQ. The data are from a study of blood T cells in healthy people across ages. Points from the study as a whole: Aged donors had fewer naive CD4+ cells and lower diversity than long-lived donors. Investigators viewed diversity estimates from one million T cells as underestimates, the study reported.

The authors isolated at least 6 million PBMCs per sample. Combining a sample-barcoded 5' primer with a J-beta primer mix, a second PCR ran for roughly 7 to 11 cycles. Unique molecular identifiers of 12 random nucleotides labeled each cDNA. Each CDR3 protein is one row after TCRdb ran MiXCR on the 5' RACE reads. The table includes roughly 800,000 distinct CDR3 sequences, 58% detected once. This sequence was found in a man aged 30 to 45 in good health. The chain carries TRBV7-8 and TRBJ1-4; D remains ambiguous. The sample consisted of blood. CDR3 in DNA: TGTGCCAGCATGACACAGCTAGCCCAAAAACTGTTTTTT. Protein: CASMTQLAQKLFF.